Each of the 24 T cell receptor beta chains below was sequenced from the same sample in a study of CD8+CD57+ T cells in acquired aplastic anemia. Genomic DNA templated the TCR beta VDJ and CDR3 profiling. A single record per CDR3 protein comes from TCRdb applying MiXCR to the reads. Found here are over 150,000 distinct CDR3 sequences, about 48% of them singletons; the top ten hold approximately 1.1%. The sample was sorted CD4+, CD8+, or CD8+CD57+ T cells (not recorded which) from PBMCs. The source of these receptors is a human donor in good health.

V usage is TRBV20-1 and J usage is TRBJ2-7; D is perhaps TRBD1 (6 bases). Deletions cut 3 bases from V and 3 bases from J, with 12 bases between. The CDR3 contains 13 residues. The V gene's germline CDR1 is DFQATT and CDR2 SNEGSKA (reference sequence). CDR3 bases: TGCAGTGCTAGGACAGGAGCCCTCTACGAGCAGTACTTC. Translation: CSARTGALYEQYF.

The sample holds a few counts of this clonotype. This sequence joins TRBV30 and TRBJ2-7, with TRBD1 as a possible D gene (6 bases). Germline CDR1 reads GTSNPN; CDR2 reads SVGIG (reference sequence). Trimming removed 4 bases from V and 4 bases from J, with 17 bases in between. The CDR3 totals 14 residues. The CDR3 DNA sequence: TGTGCCTGGACCCCGGGCAGGGGTCTATACGAGCAGTACTTC. As protein: CAWTPGRGLYEQYF. Full variable domain (remainder filled in from reference TRBV30 and TRBJ2-7): SQTIHQWPATLVQPVGSPLSLECTVEGTSNPNLYWYRQAAGRGLQLLFYSVGIGQISSEVPQNLSASRPQDRQFILSSKKLLLSDSGFYLCAWTPGRGLYEQYFGPGTRLTVT.

This clonotype occurred many times. This sequence joins TRBV5-1 and TRBJ2-2; 7 bases agree with TRBD1. Germline lookup yields CDR1 SGHRS and CDR2 YFSETQ. This CDR3 spans 17 amino acids. Germline trimming cut 3 bases from V and 1 base from J; bases unmatched to any gene: 9. This chain's CDR3 is CASSSKLGTENTGELFF. For the CDR3, the DNA is TGCGCCAGCAGCTCGAAACTGGGGACAGAGAACACCGGGGAGCTGTTTTTT.

The chain recombines TRBV20-1 with TRBJ1-2; TRBD1 might be the D (5 bases). The CDR3 extends over 12 amino acids. The germline gives CDR1 DFQATT, CDR2 SNEGSKA (reference sequence). Trimming cost V 3 bases and J 4 bases, with 9 bases left between them. The CDR3 sequence: CSARWQGYGYTF. In DNA, the CDR3 is TGCAGTGCTAGGTGGCAGGGCTATGGCTACACCTTC.

Written as DNA, the CDR3 is TGTGCCAGCTCGGACTCGCCAGGCGGGGAGCTGTTTTTT. It translates to CASSDSPGGELFF. The genes are TRBV7-3 and TRBJ2-2; D might be TRBD2 (5 bases). The germline V gene encodes CDR1 SGHTA and CDR2 FQGTGA. The length of the CDR3 is 13 residues. Trimming pared 8 bases from V and 7 bases from J, leaving 14 bases between.

This chain uses TRBV10-3 with TRBJ1-5; D gene ambiguous. This CDR3 is built from 13 residues. V lost 2 bases and J lost 8, with 10 bases in between. Germline V gene data show CDR1 as ENHRY and CDR2 as SYGVKD. CDR3 residues: CAISETTSEPQHF. CDR3 bases: TGTGCCATCAGTGAGACTACTAGTGAGCCCCAGCATTTT.

Of note for this clonotype: Its ends do not fully match the called genes, so a read error is possible. This sequence joins TRBV6-1 and TRBJ2-7; D uncertain. The CDR3 sequence is 15 residues long. The germline gives CDR1 MNHNS, CDR2 SASEGT. The DNA of the CDR3 is TGTGCCAGCAGCGAAGACATCCGGCACCCCTACGAGCAGTACTTC. Translation: CASSEDIRHPYEQYF.

This chain links TRBV2 with TRBJ2-7; D is undetermined. The V end lost 9 bases, the J end lost 6 bases, and 9 bases lay between the germline ends. The CDR3 has 10 amino acids. Germline CDR1 and CDR2: SNHLY and FYNNEI. The CDR3 coding sequence is TGTGCCAGTGGACCTGGCGAGCAGTACTTC. Translating it yields CASGPGEQYF.

The V call is TRBV5-1, the J call TRBJ1-1; possible D gene TRBD1, 5 bases. Trimming cost V 7 bases and J 5 bases, with 15 bases left between them. CDR1 is SGHRS and CDR2 is YFSETQ in the germline V gene. CDR3 length equals 13 residues. The DNA of the CDR3 is TGCGCCAGCGCAGGGTCGGTGGAAACTGAAGCTTTCTTT. Protein product: CASAGSVETEAFF.

This clonotype was found a few times. V gene TRBV6-5 combines with J gene TRBJ1-2; TRBD1 matches at 7 bases. J gave up 7 bases and V 2 bases, and 7 bases lay outside the gene matches. CDR1 is MNHEY, CDR2 SVGAGI, per germline. The CDR3 has 14 amino acids. The CDR3 bases are TGTGCCAGCAGTTACCCCGAACAGGGGCCTGGCTACACCTTC. This encodes CASSYPEQGPGYTF.

V gene TRBV20-1 combines with J gene TRBJ2-7; 12 bases fit TRBD1. The CDR3 covers 16 residues. The V and J ends lost 5 bases and 2 bases, in that order; junction bases with no gene match: 10. Germline V lookup: CDR1 DFQATT, CDR2 SNEGSKA (reference sequence). CDR3 in DNA: TGCAGTGCTGGAACTAGCGGGACAGGGGGCACCTACGAGCAGTACTTC. This codes for CSAGTSGTGGTYEQYF.

This clonotype was seen ten or more times. This sequence joins TRBV6-5 and TRBJ2-7; 10 bases agree with TRBD1. The CDR3 totals 13 residues. The germline gives CDR1 MNHEY, CDR2 SVGAGI. J lost 4 bases, V lost 9 bases, and 6 bases had no gene match. This chain's CDR3 is CASRQGARYEQYF. CDR3 in DNA: TGTGCCAGTCGACAGGGGGCAAGGTACGAGCAGTACTTC.

The V gene is TRBV19, the J gene TRBJ2-5; possibly TRBD2 for D (7 bases). Germline lookup yields CDR1 LNHDA and CDR2 SQIVND (reference sequence). The V gene lost 6 bases and the J gene lost 2 bases, with 10 bases spanning the gap. CDR3 size: 13 residues. CDR3 nucleotides: TGTGCCAGTAGAGAGGGGGGGCAAGAGACCCAGTACTTC. This codes for CASREGGQETQYF.

This clonotype was observed at least ten times. The chain has TRBV7-6 and TRBJ2-7, with TRBD1 matching 8 bases. Germline CDR1 is SGHVS and CDR2 is FNYEAQ. The CDR3 is 14 amino acids. Trimming took 5 bases from V and 2 from J; bases not matched to a gene: 5. DNA of the CDR3: TGTGCCAGCAGCGCCCGGGACAGGACCTACGAGCAGTACTTC. Translating it yields CASSARDRTYEQYF.

The chain links TRBV2 to TRBJ2-7; tentatively, D is TRBD2 (6 bases). The ends were cut back, 6 bases at V and 2 bases at J, with 11 bases in the middle. Germline V gives CDR1 SNHLY, CDR2 FYNNEI. The CDR3 totals 13 residues. This CDR3 is CASREGLPYEQYF. The CDR3 nucleotides read TGTGCCAGCAGGGAGGGGCTCCCCTACGAGCAGTACTTC. Filled out from reference TRBV2 and TRBJ2-7, the complete variable domain reads EPEVTQTPSHQVTQMGQEVILRCVPISNHLYFYWYRQILGQKVEFLVSFYNNEISEKSEIFDDQFSVERPDGSNFTLKIRSTKLEDSAMYFCASREGLPYEQYFGPGTRLTVT.

The rearrangement joins TRBV24-1 to TRBJ2-7; D perhaps matches TRBD1 (5 bases). The germline CDR1 and CDR2 sequences are KGHDR and SFDVKD. Trimming stripped 11 bases from V and 4 bases from J, with 20 bases between. The CDR3 totals 14 residues. CDR3 protein: CAIGPKGHPYEQYF. The CDR3 DNA reads as TGTGCCATCGGCCCCAAGGGGCACCCGTACGAGCAGTACTTC.

The chain recombines TRBV20-1 with TRBJ2-2; 8 bases map to TRBD1. The CDR3 sequence is 16 residues long. Germline trimming cut 3 bases from V and 1 base from J; bases unmatched to any gene: 7. CDR1 is DFQATT and CDR2 is SNEGSKA in the germline V gene (reference sequence). The CDR3 is CSARSTGTGNTGELFF. The CDR3 coding sequence is TGCAGTGCTAGGTCGACCGGGACAGGGAACACCGGGGAGCTGTTTTTT.

The chain joins TRBV7-2 to TRBJ2-7; D is undetermined. Judging by the DNA end, TRBJ2-1 fits better; the J call may be wrong. The CDR3 contains 14 residues. Germline V gene data show CDR1 as SGHTA and CDR2 as FQGNSA. Here the CDR3 reads CASSLLVSYNEQFF. The DNA for the CDR3 is TGTGCCAGCAGCTTACTGGTAAGCTACAATGAGCAGTTCTTC.

J is TRBJ2-7 and V is TRBV7-8; the match to TRBD2 covers 7 bases. This CDR3 is 14 amino acids long. Germline CDR1 and CDR2: SGHVS and FQNEAQ. V was pared by 5 bases and J by 0 bases, with 4 bases of the junction left unmatched. The CDR3 region is CASSTSGVSYEQYF. CDR3 nucleotide sequence: TGTGCCAGCAGCACCAGCGGGGTCTCCTACGAGCAGTACTTC.

This clonotype appeared many times. The gene calls are TRBV7-3 and TRBJ1-2; 10 bases map to TRBD1. After removal of 5 bases from V and 2 bases from J, the junction contained 8 bases not matched to a gene. CDR1 and CDR2 from the germline V gene are SGHTA and FQGTGA. The CDR3 totals 16 residues. CDR3 sequence (DNA): TGTGCCAGCAGCGCCCTGGGACAGGGGCAAAACTATGGCTACACCTTC. Residues: CASSALGQGQNYGYTF.

This clonotype was seen once. This chain connects TRBV10-3 to TRBJ2-1; 14 bases match TRBD2. The CDR3 extends over 16 amino acids. In germline, CDR1 is ENHRY, CDR2 SYGVKD. V was pared by 10 bases and J by 8 bases, with 13 bases of the junction left unmatched. CDR3 residues: CASRDTGTSGSYEQFF. The CDR3 DNA reads TGTGCCAGTAGAGATACCGGGACTAGCGGGAGCTATGAGCAGTTCTTC.

This clonotype was picked up a small number of times. V and J are TRBV28 and TRBJ2-6; 8 bases line up with TRBD1. J lost 2 bases, V lost 7 bases, and 13 bases had no gene match. In germline, CDR1 is MDHEN, CDR2 SYDVKM. The CDR3 sequence is 18 residues long. The CDR3 bases are TGTGCCAGCACCGTAAGGACAGGGACGAGGACTGGGGCCAACGTCCTGACTTTC. Translation: CASTVRTGTRTGANVLTF.

This clonotype was detected a few times. The chain employs TRBV2 and TRBJ2-3; D remains unclear. V was shortened by 8 bases and J by 1 base, with 7 bases between the two germline ends. The germline gives CDR1 SNHLY, CDR2 FYNNEI. The CDR3 is made up of 12 amino acids. The CDR3 loop reads CASDQGTDTQYF. CDR3 DNA sequence: TGTGCCAGCGACCAGGGCACAGATACGCAGTATTTT.

In this sample, this clonotype turned up many times. This chain links TRBV29-1 with TRBJ1-3; 8 bases match TRBD1. V lost 2 bases, J lost 6 bases, and 9 bases stayed unmatched. CDR1 SQVTM and CDR2 ANQGSEA come from the germline V gene. The CDR3 covers 15 residues. CDR3 nucleotide sequence: TGCAGCGTTGAAACTCTAGGACAGGGAGAAAACACCATATATTTT. As protein: CSVETLGQGENTIYF.